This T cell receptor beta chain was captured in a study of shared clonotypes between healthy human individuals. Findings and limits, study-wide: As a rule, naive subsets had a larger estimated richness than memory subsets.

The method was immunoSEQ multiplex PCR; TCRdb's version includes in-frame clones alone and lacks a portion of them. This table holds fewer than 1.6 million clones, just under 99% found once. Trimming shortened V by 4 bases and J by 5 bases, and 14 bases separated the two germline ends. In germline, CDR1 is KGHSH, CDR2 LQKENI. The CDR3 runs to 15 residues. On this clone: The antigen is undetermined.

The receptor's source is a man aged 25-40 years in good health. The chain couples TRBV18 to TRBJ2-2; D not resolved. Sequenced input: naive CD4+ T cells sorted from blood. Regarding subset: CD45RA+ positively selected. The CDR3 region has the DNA TGTGCCAGCTCACGACTTCAGAGAGTGACCGGGGAGCTGTTTTTT. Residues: CASSRLQRVTGELFF.